These 15 T cell receptor beta chains were sequenced from one sample in a study of T cells in Graves' hyperthyroidism and ophthalmopathy. From RNA transcripts, TCR beta CDR3 regions were amplified. The study used the HTBI primer set for a first-round RT-PCR of the TCR CDR3. TCRdb re-called the multiplex PCR reads with MiXCR, one entry per CDR3 protein. Of approximately 400,000 distinct CDR3 sequences in the sample, 14% were seen once. Sequencing was carried out using blood. The receptor source for this set is a woman in her sixties or seventies with Graves' hyperthyroidism.

This clonotype showed up many times. The J gene is TRBJ2-5, the V gene TRBV28; D gene uncertain. With 4 bases removed from V and 3 bases from J, the gap between germline ends came to 9 bases. Germline CDR1 is MDHEN and CDR2 is SYDVKM. The CDR3 is 13 amino acids. The CDR3 here is CASSSDAEETQYF. CDR3 bases: TGTGCCAGCAGTTCCGACGCGGAAGAGACCCAGTACTTC.

This clonotype was observed many times. The rearrangement joins TRBV30 to TRBJ1-5; D is uncertain. The V and J ends lost 2 bases and 0 bases respectively, with 5 bases between them. The CDR3 loop spans 13 amino acids. CDR1 is GTSNPN and CDR2 is SVGIG in the germline V gene (reference sequence). This CDR3 is CAWSPGSNQPQHF. In DNA, the CDR3 is TGTGCCTGGAGTCCGGGTAGCAATCAGCCCCAGCATTTT. Together with reference TRBV30 and TRBJ1-5, the CDR3 gives the full variable domain: SQTIHQWPATLVQPVGSPLSLECTVEGTSNPNLYWYRQAAGRGLQLLFYSVGIGQISSEVPQNLSASRPQDRQFILSSKKLLLSDSGFYLCAWSPGSNQPQHFGDGTRLSIL.

At least ten counts were recorded for this clonotype. The rearrangement links TRBV30 to TRBJ2-7, with TRBD2 matching 8 bases. Germline trimming cut 0 bases from V and 6 bases from J; bases unmatched to any gene: 4. Germline V CDR1 and CDR2: GTSNPN, SVGIG (reference sequence). This CDR3 spans 13 amino acids. The CDR3 sequence is CAWSVTAGGEQYF. CDR3 DNA: TGTGCCTGGAGTGTTACGGCGGGAGGCGAGCAGTACTTC.

This clonotype was detected many times. The V gene is TRBV10-3, the J gene TRBJ2-3; D remains unclear. Germline CDR1 reads ENHRY; CDR2 reads SYGVKD. The CDR3 runs to 12 residues. V lost 7 bases and J 0 bases, leaving 5 bases between the germline ends. This CDR3 is CAIKASTDTQYF. CDR3 nucleotide sequence: TGTGCCATCAAAGCCAGCACAGATACGCAGTATTTT.

The chain is built from TRBV5-1 and TRBJ2-2, with 15 nucleotides matching TRBD2. The CDR3 consists of 15 residues. Unmatched junction bases numbered 1, after V lost 3 bases and J lost 7 bases. CDR1 and CDR2 from the germline V gene are SGHRS and YFSETQ. CDR3 DNA: TGCGCCAGCAGCTCGGGACTAGCGGGAGGCGGGGAGCTGTTTTTT. Translation: CASSSGLAGGGELFF.

This chain joins TRBV28 and TRBJ1-5; no reliable D call. Trimming removed 7 bases from V and 0 bases from J, with 7 bases in between. This CDR3 region has 13 residues. CDR1 MDHEN and CDR2 SYDVKM come from the germline V gene. CDR3 in DNA: TGTGCCAGCACCTGGAATAGCAATCAGCCCCAGCATTTT. Amino acids: CASTWNSNQPQHF. Full variable domain (missing parts from reference TRBV28 and TRBJ1-5): DVKVTQSSRYLVKRTGEKVFLECVQDMDHENMFWYRQDPGLGLRLIYFSYDVKMKEKGDIPEGYSVSREKKERFSLILESASTNQTSMYLCASTWNSNQPQHFGDGTRLSIL.

This clonotype was seen a handful of times. Its ends do not fully match the called genes, so a read error is possible. The CDR3 nucleotides read TGTGCCAGCCGCCCACGGGATTCCTACGGGCAGTACTTC. Protein product: CASRPRDSYGQYF. The gene calls are TRBV7-9 and TRBJ2-7; tentatively, D is TRBD2 (5 bases). CDR1 is SEHNR and CDR2 is FQNEAQ in the germline V gene (reference sequence). This CDR3 region has 13 residues.

This clonotype came up many times. This chain connects TRBV12-3 or TRBV12-4 to TRBJ2-3, with 12 bases matching TRBD2. The CDR3 length is 16 residues. Trimming at V came to 6 bases and at J to 5 bases, leaving 9 bases not matched to a gene. Here the CDR3 DNA reads TGTGCCAGCAGGCCAGGACTAGCGGGGCCGAGAGATACGCAGTATTTT. Translated, it gives CASRPGLAGPRDTQYF.

The sample holds many counts of this clonotype. The rearrangement joins TRBV7-9 to TRBJ2-5; D is tentatively TRBD1 or TRBD2 (5 bases each). The CDR3 is 15 amino acids. The germline V gene encodes CDR1 SEHNR and CDR2 FQNEAQ (reference sequence). The ends were cut back, 0 bases at V and 5 bases at J, with 13 bases in the middle. The CDR3 protein is CASSLALGAQETQYF. The CDR3 coding sequence is TGTGCCAGCAGCTTAGCGCTCGGGGCCCAGGAGACCCAGTACTTC.

At least ten counts were recorded for this clonotype. The rearrangement uses TRBV20-1 and TRBJ1-2; D unresolved. V lost 0 bases, J lost 3 bases, and 11 bases lay in between. Germline CDR1 reads DFQATT; CDR2 reads SNEGSKA (reference sequence). The CDR3 is 14 residues long. The CDR3 DNA is TGCAGTGCTAGAGATTTTGGGGTAGACTATGGCTACACCTTC. This encodes CSARDFGVDYGYTF.

The chain links TRBV29-1 to TRBJ1-3; D is unresolved. The CDR3 runs 11 residues. Trimming removed 4 bases from V and 8 bases from J, with 9 bases in between. Per the germline V gene, CDR1 is SQVTM and CDR2 is ANQGSEA. DNA of the CDR3: TGCAGCGTTGTTAATTGGGACACCATATATTTT. Translating it yields CSVVNWDTIYF.

The chain couples TRBV10-1 to TRBJ2-3; no reliable D call. Trimming cost V 4 bases and J 1 base, with 15 bases left between them. Per the germline V gene, CDR1 is WNHNN and CDR2 is SYGVQD (reference sequence). The CDR3 contains 16 residues. In DNA, the CDR3 is TGCGCCAGCAGTGGGTCGGAATGGTCCCGCACAGATACGCAGTATTTT. It encodes CASSGSEWSRTDTQYF.

J is TRBJ2-2 and V is TRBV5-5; tentative D call: TRBD2 (6 bases). Germline V gene lookup returns CDR1 SGHKS and CDR2 YYEKEE (reference sequence). There are 16 residues in the CDR3. V lost 6 bases, J lost 7 bases, and 22 bases lay in between. The CDR3 protein is CASTPLFPGVNGELFF. The CDR3 coding sequence is TGTGCCAGCACCCCACTCTTTCCGGGGGTCAACGGGGAGCTGTTTTTT.

In its sample, this clonotype was seen many times. V and J are TRBV5-1 and TRBJ2-3, with 14 positions matching TRBD2. Germline CDR1 is SGHRS and CDR2 is YFSETQ. J lost 4 bases, V lost 4 bases, and 5 bases had no gene match. The CDR3 sequence is 16 residues long. CDR3 residues: CASSPGLAGGSDTQYF. The CDR3 DNA follows: TGCGCCAGCAGCCCCGGACTAGCGGGAGGCTCAGATACGCAGTATTTT.

The chain combines TRBV4-1 with TRBJ2-3, with 11 bases lining up with TRBD2. This CDR3 contains 17 residues. Trimming cost V 0 bases and J 5 bases; bases outside gene matches: 7. CDR1 is MGHRA, CDR2 YSYEKL, per germline. The DNA for the CDR3 is TGCGCCAGCAGCCAAGATGCTCTAGCGGGAGGTTTAGATACGCAGTATTTT. Translated, it gives CASSQDALAGGLDTQYF.